What follows is one T cell receptor (beta chain) and its context. The antigen it binds to is not known. Base qualities are not provided; no much larger clone lies one nucleotide away. The data derive from a study of blood T cell repertoires in COVID-19 (dated by TCRdb to 2020 to 2022). Background on the whole study: Collaborator samples came from the United States, Italy and Spain and covered acute and convalescent phases of COVID-19. The prospective study material was composed of cDNA or gDNA derived from T cells, B-cell-depleted T cells, or PBMCs. The repertoires were made available in a free public database intended to serve as a resource for research on the immune response to SARS-CoV-2. The dataset comprised deeply sampled blood TCRbeta repertoires from subjects exposed to, actively infected with, or recovered from COVID-19. The sample metadata nearly always contained a de-identified subject ID, COVID-19 status, age in years and sex. Samples came from the ongoing ImmuneRACE study (first 160 participants) plus 1,254 subjects from 6 global collaborators. Where available, HLA class I and class II types were obtained from metadata supplied by the sample provider rather than from assay-based typing. Points the paper makes about the study in general: How much clinical and demographic metadata was included differed by source and by participant, and the metadata was provided uncurated.

The immunoSEQ Assay, a bias-controlled multiplex PCR, was used to amplify TCRbeta CDR3 regions from genomic DNA. In the paper's pipeline: Nucleated cell counts per sample were estimated from amplification of reference gene primers within the assay. Sequence reads were collapsed and filtered to measure the absolute abundance of every unique TCRbeta CDR3 rearrangement. For each sample, productive Simpson clonality was calculated by taking the square root of Simpson's diversity index across productive rearrangements. TCRdb took this table from immuneACCESS and kept in-frame rearrangements with V and J called. Such tables lack part of the clones; where checked against another copy, unresolved V genes explain under half of the gap, and the rest is unexplained. The V and J calls and clone size come from that table; D and trimming were worked out from the DNA. In all, the sample holds about 250,000 clones, and roughly 83% of those were seen once. The top ten clones comprise about 6% of the sample.

Germline trimming amounts to 0 bases on V and 7 bases on J, with 3 as the count of junction bases outside the gene matches. The CDR3 covers 15 residues, taking in both the cysteine and the phenylalanine. Only the CDR3 DNA stays, 45 bases, in frame from base 1. CDR1 and CDR2, per the germline V gene, are SGDLS and YYNGEE. One collaborating source in Seattle enrolled patients during active infection and followed them longitudinally through the course of disease. Whole blood was collected in K2EDTA tubes by collaborating institutions according to the institutions' own protocols. For TCRbeta analysis, collaborator samples were shipped as frozen whole blood, as isolated PBMCs, or as DNA extracted from either sample type.

The V and J segments used are TRBV9 and TRBJ2-2; 10 central nucleotides agree with TRBD1. The sequence derives from a woman of 80 years or more with COVID-19, enrolled during active disease. Sequencing was performed on peripheral blood. Here is the DNA: TGTGCCAGCAGCGTAGGGGACAGGGGTTTCGGGGAGCTGTTTTTT. Translated, this is CASSVGDRGFGELFF.